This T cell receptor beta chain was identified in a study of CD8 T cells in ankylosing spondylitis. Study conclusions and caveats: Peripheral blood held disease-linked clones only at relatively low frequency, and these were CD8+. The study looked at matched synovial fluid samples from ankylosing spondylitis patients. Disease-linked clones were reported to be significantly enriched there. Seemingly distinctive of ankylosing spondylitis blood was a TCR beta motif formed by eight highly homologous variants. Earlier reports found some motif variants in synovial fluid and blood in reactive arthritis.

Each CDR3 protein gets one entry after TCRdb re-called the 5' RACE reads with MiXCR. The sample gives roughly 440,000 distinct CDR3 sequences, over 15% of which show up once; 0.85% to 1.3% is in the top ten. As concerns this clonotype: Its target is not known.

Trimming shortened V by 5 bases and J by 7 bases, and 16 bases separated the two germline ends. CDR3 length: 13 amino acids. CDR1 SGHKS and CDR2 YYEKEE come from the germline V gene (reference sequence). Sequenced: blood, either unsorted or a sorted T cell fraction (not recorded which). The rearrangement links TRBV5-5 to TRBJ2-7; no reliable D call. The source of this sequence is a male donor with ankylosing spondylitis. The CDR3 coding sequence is TGTGCCAGCAGTCCAGTGGGTCCTGGAGAGCAGTACTTC. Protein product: CASSPVGPGEQYF.